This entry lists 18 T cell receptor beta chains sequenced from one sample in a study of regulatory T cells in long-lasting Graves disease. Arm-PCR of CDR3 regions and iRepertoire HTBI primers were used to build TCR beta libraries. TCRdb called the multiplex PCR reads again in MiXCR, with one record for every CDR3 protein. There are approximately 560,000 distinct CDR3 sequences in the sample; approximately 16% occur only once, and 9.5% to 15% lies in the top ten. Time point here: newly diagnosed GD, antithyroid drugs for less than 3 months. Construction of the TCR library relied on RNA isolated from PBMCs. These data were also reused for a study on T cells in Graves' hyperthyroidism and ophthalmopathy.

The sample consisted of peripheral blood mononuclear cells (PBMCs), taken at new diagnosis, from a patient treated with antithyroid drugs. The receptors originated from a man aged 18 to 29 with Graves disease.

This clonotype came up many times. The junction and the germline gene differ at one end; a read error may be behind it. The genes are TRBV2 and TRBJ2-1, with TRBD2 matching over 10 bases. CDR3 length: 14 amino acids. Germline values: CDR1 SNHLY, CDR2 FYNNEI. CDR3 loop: CASREAGGTNEQFF. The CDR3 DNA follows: TGTGCCAGCAGGGAAGCGGGAGGGACCAATGAGCAGTTCTTC.

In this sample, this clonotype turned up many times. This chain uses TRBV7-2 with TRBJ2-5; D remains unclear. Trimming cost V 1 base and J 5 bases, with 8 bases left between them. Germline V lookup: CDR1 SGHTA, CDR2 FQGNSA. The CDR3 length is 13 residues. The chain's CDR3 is CASSLGSRETQYF. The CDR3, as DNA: TGTGCCAGCAGCTTAGGTAGCCGGGAGACCCAGTACTTC. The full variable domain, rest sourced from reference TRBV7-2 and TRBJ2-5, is GAGVSQSPSNKVTEKGKDVELRCDPISGHTALYWYRQSLGQGLEFLIYFQGNSAPDKSGLPSDRFSAERTGGSVSTLTIQRTQQEDSAVYLCASSLGSRETQYFGPGTRLLVL.

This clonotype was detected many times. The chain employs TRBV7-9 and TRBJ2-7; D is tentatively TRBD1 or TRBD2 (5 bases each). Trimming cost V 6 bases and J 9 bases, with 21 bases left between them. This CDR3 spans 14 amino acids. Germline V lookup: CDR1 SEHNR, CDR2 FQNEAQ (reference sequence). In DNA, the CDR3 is TGTGCCAGCAGACTCGGGACGGCGGAGTTTGGGCAGTACTTC. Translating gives CASRLGTAEFGQYF.

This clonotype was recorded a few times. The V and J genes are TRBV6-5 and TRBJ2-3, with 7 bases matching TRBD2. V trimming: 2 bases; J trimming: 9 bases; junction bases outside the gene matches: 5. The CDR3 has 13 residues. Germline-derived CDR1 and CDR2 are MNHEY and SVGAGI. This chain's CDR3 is CASSYKRDVTQYF. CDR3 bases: TGTGCCAGCAGTTACAAGCGGGACGTCACGCAGTATTTT.

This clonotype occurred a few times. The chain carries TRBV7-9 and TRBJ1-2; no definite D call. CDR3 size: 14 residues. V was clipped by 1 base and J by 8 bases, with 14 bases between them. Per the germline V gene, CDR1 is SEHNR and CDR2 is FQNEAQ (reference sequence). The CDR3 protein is CASSLVPPAEGYTF. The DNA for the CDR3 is TGTGCCAGCAGCTTAGTACCCCCAGCGGAAGGCTACACCTTC. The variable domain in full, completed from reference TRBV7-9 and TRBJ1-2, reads DTGVSQNPRHKITKRGQNVTFRCDPISEHNRLYWYRQTLGQGPEFLTYFQNEAQLEKSRLLSDRFSAERPKGSFSTLEIQRTEQGDSAMYLCASSLVPPAEGYTFGSGTRLTVV.

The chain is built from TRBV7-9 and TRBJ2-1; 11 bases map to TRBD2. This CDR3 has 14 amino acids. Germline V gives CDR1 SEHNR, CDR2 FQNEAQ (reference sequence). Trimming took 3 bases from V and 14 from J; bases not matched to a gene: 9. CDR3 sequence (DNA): TGTGCCAGCAGCTTGGGACTAGCGGCTTTTAAGGAGTTCTTC. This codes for CASSLGLAAFKEFF.

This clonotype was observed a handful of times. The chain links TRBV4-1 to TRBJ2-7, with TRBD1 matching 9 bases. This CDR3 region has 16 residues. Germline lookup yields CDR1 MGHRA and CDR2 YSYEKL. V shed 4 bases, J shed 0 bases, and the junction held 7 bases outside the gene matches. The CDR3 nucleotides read TGCGCCAGCAGCCGGAGGCCGGGACAGGGCTCCTACGAGCAGTACTTC. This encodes CASSRRPGQGSYEQYF.

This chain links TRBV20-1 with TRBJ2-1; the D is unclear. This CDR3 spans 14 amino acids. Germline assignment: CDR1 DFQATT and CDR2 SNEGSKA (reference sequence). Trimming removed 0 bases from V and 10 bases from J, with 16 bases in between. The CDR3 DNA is TGCAGTGCTAGAGATCTAGGGTCTGAAACAGAGCAGTTCTTC. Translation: CSARDLGSETEQFF.

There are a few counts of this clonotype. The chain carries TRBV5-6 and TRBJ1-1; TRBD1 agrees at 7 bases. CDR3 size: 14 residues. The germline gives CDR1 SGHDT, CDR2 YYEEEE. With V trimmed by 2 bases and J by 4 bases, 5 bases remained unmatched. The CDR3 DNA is TGTGCCAGCAGCTTAGGACAGGTGGTCACTGAAGCTTTCTTT. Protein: CASSLGQVVTEAFF.

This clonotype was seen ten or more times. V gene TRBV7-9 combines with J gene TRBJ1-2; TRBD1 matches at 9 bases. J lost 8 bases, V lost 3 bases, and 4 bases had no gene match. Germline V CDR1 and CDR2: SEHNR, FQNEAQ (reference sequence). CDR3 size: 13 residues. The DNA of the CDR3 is TGTGCCAGCAGCTTCACAGGGGGCGCGGGCTACACCTTC. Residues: CASSFTGGAGYTF.

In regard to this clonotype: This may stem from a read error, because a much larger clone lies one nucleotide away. The CDR3 DNA sequence: TGTACCAGCAGCTTAGGCGGGAGCTCGAATGAGCAGTTCTTC. This translates into CTSSLGGSSNEQFF. The rearrangement joins TRBV11-3 to TRBJ2-1; TRBD2 matches 7 bases. CDR1 SGHNT and CDR2 YENEEA come from the germline V gene. CDR3 length equals 14 residues.

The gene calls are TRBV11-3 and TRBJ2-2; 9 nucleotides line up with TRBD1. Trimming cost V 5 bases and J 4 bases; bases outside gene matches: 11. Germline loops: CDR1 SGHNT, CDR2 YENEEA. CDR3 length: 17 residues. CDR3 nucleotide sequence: TGTGCCAGCAGCCTCACCTGGGGGACAGGGCGCACCGGGGAGCTGTTTTTT. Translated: CASSLTWGTGRTGELFF.

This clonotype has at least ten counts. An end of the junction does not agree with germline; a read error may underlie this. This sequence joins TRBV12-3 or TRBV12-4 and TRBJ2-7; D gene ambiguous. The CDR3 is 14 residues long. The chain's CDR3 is CASSFRARFYERYF. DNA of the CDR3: TGTGCCAGCAGTTTCCGCGCTAGGTTCTACGAGCGGTACTTC.

The DNA for the CDR3 is TGTGCCAGTAAGAAGAGAGAAAATGAAAAACTGTTTTTT. It is translated as CASKKRENEKLFF. V gene TRBV19 combines with J gene TRBJ1-4; D is unclear. The germline CDR1 and CDR2 sequences are LNHDA and SQIVND (reference sequence). This CDR3 is built from 13 residues. The germline V and J ends were trimmed by 7 bases and 5 bases, with 11 bases remaining between them.

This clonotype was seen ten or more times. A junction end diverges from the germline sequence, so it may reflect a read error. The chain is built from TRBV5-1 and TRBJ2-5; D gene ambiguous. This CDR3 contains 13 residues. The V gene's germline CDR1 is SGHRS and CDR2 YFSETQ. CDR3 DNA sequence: TGTGCCAGCAGCTTGGGAACCGAAGAGACCCAGTACTTC. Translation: CASSLGTEETQYF.

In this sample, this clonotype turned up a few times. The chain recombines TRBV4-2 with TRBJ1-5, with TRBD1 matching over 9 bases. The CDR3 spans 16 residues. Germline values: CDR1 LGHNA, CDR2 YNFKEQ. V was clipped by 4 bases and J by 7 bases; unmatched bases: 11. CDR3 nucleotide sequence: TGTGCCAGCAGCCTCCGCCGGGACAGGGATAACCAGCCCCAGCATTTT. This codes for CASSLRRDRDNQPQHF.

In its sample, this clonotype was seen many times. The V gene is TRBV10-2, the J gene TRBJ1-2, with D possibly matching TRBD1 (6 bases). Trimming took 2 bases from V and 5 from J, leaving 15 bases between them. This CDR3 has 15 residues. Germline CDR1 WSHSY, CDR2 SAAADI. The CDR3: CASSERGGFGYGYTF. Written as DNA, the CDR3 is TGCGCCAGCAGTGAGAGAGGGGGGTTTGGATATGGCTACACCTTC.

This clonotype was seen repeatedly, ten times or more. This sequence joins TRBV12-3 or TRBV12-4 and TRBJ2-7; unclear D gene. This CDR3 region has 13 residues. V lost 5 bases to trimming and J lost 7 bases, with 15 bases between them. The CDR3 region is CASSIDRTREQYF. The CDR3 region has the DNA TGTGCCAGCAGTATTGACCGAACGCGGGAGCAGTACTTC.